The 32 T cell receptor beta chains below come from one sample, sequenced in a study. TCRdb re-analysed the 5' RACE reads in MiXCR, keeping a single row per CDR3 protein. Of tens of thousands of distinct CDR3 sequences listed, 28% are singletons. Input material: tumor-infiltrating memory CD4+ T cells sorted from the breast tumor. Subset reported: memory CD4+ T cells, CD4+CD45RO+CD25-. All receptors come from a female donor with breast cancer.

In this sample, this clonotype turned up a few times. The genes are TRBV7-2 and TRBJ1-6; 7 bases map to TRBD1. Trimming cost V 5 bases and J 2 bases; bases outside gene matches: 0. Germline CDR1 is SGHTA and CDR2 is FQGNSA. This CDR3 has 14 amino acids. The CDR3 loop reads CASSGTAYNSPLHF. The CDR3 nucleotides are TGTGCCAGCAGCGGGACAGCCTATAATTCACCCCTCCACTTT.

This clonotype appeared a few times. The chain carries TRBV7-9 and TRBJ1-1; D perhaps matches TRBD1 (5 bases). Trimming cost V 5 bases and J 5 bases, with 12 bases left between them. The germline V gene has CDR1 SEHNR and CDR2 FQNEAQ (reference sequence). The CDR3 contains 13 residues. The CDR3 sequence: CASSRGAGTEAFF. The CDR3 DNA is TGTGCCAGCAGCCGGGGCGCGGGGACTGAAGCTTTCTTT.

J is TRBJ1-2 and V is TRBV7-2; possibly TRBD1 for D (5 bases). The CDR3 spans 17 residues. Trimming left V 0 bases short and J 4 bases short, with 18 bases between. Per the germline V gene, CDR1 is SGHTA and CDR2 is FQGNSA. The DNA of the CDR3 is TGTGCCAGCAGCTTAGCCGCGGGGGTCAGGGCTATCTATGGCTACACCTTC. Translation gives CASSLAAGVRAIYGYTF. Based on the CDR3 plus reference TRBV7-2 and TRBJ1-2, the full variable domain is GAGVSQSPSNKVTEKGKDVELRCDPISGHTALYWYRQSLGQGLEFLIYFQGNSAPDKSGLPSDRFSAERTGGSVSTLTIQRTQQEDSAVYLCASSLAAGVRAIYGYTFGSGTRLTVV.

The chain links TRBV5-1 to TRBJ2-7; 10 bases agree with TRBD2. This CDR3 region has 14 residues. With 4 bases clipped from V and 9 bases from J, the junction kept 10 bases outside the gene matches. The germline V gene has CDR1 SGHRS and CDR2 YFSETQ. The CDR3 DNA follows: TGCGCCAGCAGCCCGGGACTAGCGATCTGGGCGCAGTACTTC. Residues: CASSPGLAIWAQYF.

The chain uses TRBV7-2 and TRBJ2-5, with D maybe TRBD2 (6 bases). V dropped 8 bases and J dropped 5 bases, with 12 bases sitting between them. This CDR3 contains 12 residues. Germline CDR1 and CDR2: SGHTA and FQGNSA. DNA for the CDR3: TGTGCCAGCGGGGGGAGCGGGGAGACCCAGTACTTC. Translated: CASGGSGETQYF.

This clonotype came up a few times. This sequence joins TRBV20-1 and TRBJ1-1, with D possibly being TRBD1 (5 bases). The CDR3 length is 13 residues. The V and J ends lost 4 bases and 4 bases respectively, with 13 bases between them. CDR1 is DFQATT, CDR2 SNEGSKA, per germline (reference sequence). Here the CDR3 reads CSAKTENPTEAFF. Here the CDR3 DNA reads TGCAGTGCTAAGACAGAAAACCCCACTGAAGCTTTCTTT.

In this sample, this clonotype turned up a few times. The rearrangement uses TRBV28 and TRBJ2-7; TRBD2 matches 8 bases. The CDR3 runs 18 residues. Germline-derived CDR1 and CDR2 are MDHEN and SYDVKM. Trimming cost V 4 bases and J 3 bases; bases outside gene matches: 17. CDR3 sequence: CASSSPSTGRDLHYEQYF. CDR3 nucleotides: TGTGCCAGCAGTTCCCCATCAACCGGGAGGGACCTCCACTACGAGCAGTACTTC.

V gene TRBV6-5 combines with J gene TRBJ2-5; no definite D call. Germline V gene sequence: CDR1 MNHEY, CDR2 SVGAGI. This CDR3 region has 13 residues. V lost 5 bases and J lost 4, with 11 bases in between. The CDR3 nucleotides are TGTGCCAGCAGTCAAGGAGACCGAGAGACCCAGTACTTC. As protein: CASSQGDRETQYF.

This clonotype was seen repeatedly, ten times or more. V is TRBV6-2 or TRBV6-3 and J is TRBJ2-7; tentative D call: TRBD2 (5 bases). Trimming removed 4 bases at V and 3 bases at J, with 7 bases between. CDR3 size: 12 residues. The germline CDR1 and CDR2 sequences are MNHEY and SVGEGT. In DNA, the CDR3 is TGTGCCAGCAGTTGGACTGGCTACGAGCAGTACTTC. Translation gives CASSWTGYEQYF.

This clonotype was picked up many times. This rearrangement joins TRBV6-5 to TRBJ1-3; TRBD1 matches at 8 bases. J gave up 4 bases and V 8 bases, and 4 bases lay outside the gene matches. CDR3 length: 13 amino acids. CDR1 MNHEY and CDR2 SVGAGI come from the germline V gene. As DNA, the CDR3 is TGTGCCAGCTCCGACAGGGGCGGAAACACCATATATTTT. It translates to CASSDRGGNTIYF.

The J gene is TRBJ2-1, the V gene TRBV4-3; the D call may be TRBD1 or TRBD2 (5 bases each). V was pared by 1 base and J by 8 bases, with 21 bases between. The V gene's germline CDR1 is LGHNA and CDR2 YSLEER. This CDR3 has 17 residues. CDR3 DNA: TGCGCCAGCAGCCAAGTCCCCGGGGCCCAACGAGGAGATGAGCAGTTCTTC. Translation gives CASSQVPGAQRGDEQFF.

The V and J genes are TRBV29-1 and TRBJ2-7; D perhaps matches TRBD2 (5 bases). Germline V CDR1 and CDR2: SQVTM, ANQGSEA. The CDR3 runs to 12 residues. The ends were cut back, 4 bases at V and 5 bases at J, with 12 bases in the middle. DNA of the CDR3: TGCAGCGTTGGTCGGGGAGCCCACGAGCAGTACTTC. This sequence encodes CSVGRGAHEQYF.

This clonotype was counted between two and nine times. The J gene is TRBJ2-7, the V gene TRBV9; TRBD2 aligns across 8 bases. CDR1 is SGDLS and CDR2 is YYNGEE in the germline V gene. The junction had 13 bases not matched to a gene; V was cut back by 1 base and J by 7 bases. CDR3 size: 16 residues. As DNA, the CDR3 is TGTGCCAGCAGCGTAACTATCCAAGCGGGAGAGCGTGAGCAGTACTTC. Encoded protein: CASSVTIQAGEREQYF.

The chain combines TRBV5-1 with TRBJ2-5; weak D call: TRBD1 (5 bases). Germline CDR1 and CDR2: SGHRS and YFSETQ. This CDR3 is 14 amino acids long. V dropped 4 bases and J dropped 0 bases, with 10 bases sitting between them. The CDR3, as DNA: TGCGCCAGCAGCGAAAGGGGAAACCAAGAGACCCAGTACTTC. It codes for CASSERGNQETQYF.

This clonotype was found once. A read error may be the cause here, since a much bigger clone is one base away. This chain joins TRBV5-1 and TRBJ2-1; D is tentatively TRBD1 or TRBD2 (5 bases each). The CDR3 has 14 amino acids. Germline CDR1 reads SGHRS; CDR2 reads YFSETQ. CDR3 region: CASRPGPTYNEQCF. The CDR3 DNA reads as TGCGCCAGCAGGCCGGGACCCACATACAATGAGCAGTGCTTC.

CDR3 sequence: CASSLRPNYGYTF. The CDR3 region has the DNA TGTGCCAGCAGCTTAAGGCCGAACTATGGCTACACCTTC. V and J are TRBV7-8 and TRBJ1-2; no definite D call. Trimming took off 2 bases at V and 2 bases at J, with 6 bases between the two ends. The CDR3 consists of 13 residues. CDR1 is SGHVS, CDR2 FQNEAQ, per germline.

This clonotype was recorded a few times. This rearrangement joins TRBV7-8 to TRBJ2-3; the match to TRBD1 covers 10 bases. Germline trimming cut 6 bases from V and 1 base from J; bases unmatched to any gene: 4. The CDR3 covers 15 residues. The V gene's germline CDR1 is SGHVS and CDR2 FQNEAQ. CDR3 nucleotides: TGTGCCAGCAGACGGGACAGGGGAGGCACAGATACGCAGTATTTT. Translation: CASRRDRGGTDTQYF.

Concerning this clonotype: Given a much more abundant clone one base away, this may be a read error. This chain joins TRBV29-1 and TRBJ2-1; 9 bases fit TRBD2. The CDR3 has 13 residues. The J segment lost 10 bases and the V segment lost 7 bases, leaving 11 bases of the junction unmatched. Looked up from germline, CDR1 is SQVTM and CDR2 is ANQGSEA. CDR3 sequence reads: CSAILQGTSEQFF. CDR3 DNA sequence: TGCAGCGCGATACTTCAGGGGACTAGCGAGCAGTTCTTC.

This clonotype came up many times. The chain uses TRBV6-6 and TRBJ1-5; the D is unclear. The CDR3 extends over 13 amino acids. V was shortened by 2 bases and J by 2 bases, with 4 bases between the two germline ends. Germline-derived CDR1 and CDR2 are MNHNY and SVGAGI (reference sequence). The chain's CDR3 is CASSYRGNQPQHF. The CDR3 bases are TGTGCCAGCAGTTACAGGGGCAATCAGCCCCAGCATTTT.

In the case of this clonotype: This may arise from a read error, as a much more abundant clone is one base away. The chain uses TRBV7-2 and TRBJ1-5; 7 nucleotides agree with TRBD1. CDR1 is SGHTA, CDR2 FQGNSA, per germline. The CDR3 is 15 residues long. Written as DNA, the CDR3 is TGTGCCAGCAGCTTATCAGGGGGTAGCAATCATCCCCAGCATTTT. Encoded protein: CASSLSGGSNHPQHF.

The chain couples TRBV7-2 to TRBJ2-2; D gene uncertain. The CDR3 totals 16 residues. V shed 1 base and J shed 4 bases, with 13 bases lying between them. Germline-derived CDR1 and CDR2 are SGHTA and FQGNSA. CDR3 protein: CASSLVVTATTGELFF. In DNA form, the CDR3 reads TGTGCCAGCAGCTTAGTGGTGACCGCGACCACCGGGGAGCTGTTTTTT. Together with reference TRBV7-2 and TRBJ2-2, the CDR3 gives the full variable domain: GAGVSQSPSNKVTEKGKDVELRCDPISGHTALYWYRQSLGQGLEFLIYFQGNSAPDKSGLPSDRFSAERTGGSVSTLTIQRTQQEDSAVYLCASSLVVTATTGELFFGEGSRLTVL.

The J gene is TRBJ2-1, the V gene TRBV9; D is possibly TRBD2 (6 bases). Germline V CDR1 and CDR2: SGDLS, YYNGEE. The CDR3 is 18 residues long. The ends were cut back, 3 bases at V and 5 bases at J, with 24 bases in the middle. This CDR3 reads CASSASWAARELNNEQFF. Here the CDR3 DNA reads TGTGCCAGCAGCGCAAGTTGGGCCGCCCGGGAGCTAAACAATGAGCAGTTCTTC. The entire variable domain, with the rest obtained from reference TRBV9 and TRBJ2-1, is as follows: DSGVTQTPKHLITATGQRVTLRCSPRSGDLSVYWYQQSLDQGLQFLIQYYNGEERAKGNILERFSAQQFPDLHSELNLSSLELGDSALYFCASSASWAARELNNEQFFGPGTRLTVL.

The rearrangement links TRBV5-1 to TRBJ2-1; the match to TRBD2 covers 9 bases. The CDR3 length is 16 residues. J was trimmed by 8 bases and V by 1 base; bases with no gene match: 10. CDR1 is SGHRS, CDR2 YFSETQ, per germline. This CDR3 reads CASSLTGTSRVDEQFF. The CDR3 region has the DNA TGCGCCAGCAGCTTGACCGGGACTAGCCGAGTAGATGAGCAGTTCTTC.

This clonotype has only a few counts. The chain combines TRBV3-1 with TRBJ2-1; TRBD2 aligns across 13 bases. V shed 6 bases and J 2 bases; nucleotides not matched to a gene: 13. Looked up from germline, CDR1 is LGHDT and CDR2 is YNNKEL (reference sequence). There are 19 residues in the CDR3. The CDR3 DNA reads TGTGCCAGCAGACTACTAGCGGGAGGGCCTCTCGGTGCCTACAATGAGCAGTTCTTC. As protein: CASRLLAGGPLGAYNEQFF.

The chain carries TRBV4-3 and TRBJ2-2; 8 nucleotides align to TRBD2. This CDR3 spans 17 amino acids. Per the germline V gene, CDR1 is LGHNA and CDR2 is YSLEER. V lost 4 bases, J lost 1 base, and 8 bases stayed unmatched. CDR3 sequence (DNA): TGCGCCAGCAGCCGGTCGGGCACTAGCGGGAACACCGGGGAGCTGTTTTTT. It yields the protein CASSRSGTSGNTGELFF.

A few counts support this clonotype. The rearrangement joins TRBV7-9 to TRBJ2-4; 9 positions match TRBD1. The CDR3 covers 14 residues. From germline, CDR1 is SEHNR and CDR2 FQNEAQ (reference sequence). Trimming cost V 5 bases and J 2 bases; bases outside gene matches: 1. The DNA of the CDR3 is TGTGCCAGCAGCGGACAGGGGACCAAAAACATTCAGTACTTC. It codes for CASSGQGTKNIQYF.

This clonotype was seen a few times. The chain couples TRBV6-5 to TRBJ2-4; TRBD2 agrees at 7 bases. The V and J ends lost 4 bases and 6 bases, in that order; junction bases with no gene match: 6. The CDR3 is made up of 14 amino acids. Germline CDR1 MNHEY, CDR2 SVGAGI. In DNA form, the CDR3 reads TGTGCCAGCAGTTTCCGGACTAGTTTAAACATTCAGTACTTC. It is translated as CASSFRTSLNIQYF.

This clonotype was found a few times. The rearrangement links TRBV19 to TRBJ1-4; no clear D gene. Germline CDR1 is LNHDA and CDR2 is SQIVND (reference sequence). This CDR3 has 15 amino acids. Trimming took off 0 bases at V and 5 bases at J, with 10 bases between the two ends. CDR3 region: CASSIEGKRNEKLFF. CDR3 in DNA: TGTGCCAGTAGTATAGAAGGGAAGAGAAATGAAAAACTGTTTTTT.

The chain links TRBV5-6 to TRBJ2-3; D is uncertain. Germline CDR1 is SGHDT and CDR2 is YYEEEE. This CDR3 has 11 amino acids. V was trimmed by 6 bases and J by 5 bases, leaving 7 bases between them. CDR3 nucleotide sequence: TGTGCCAGCACTTTACAAGATACGCAGTATTTT. This gives the protein CASTLQDTQYF.

This clonotype was observed a handful of times. The chain has TRBV29-1 and TRBJ2-1; 10 bases fit TRBD2. The CDR3 covers 14 residues. J was trimmed by 6 bases and V by 0 bases; bases with no gene match: 2. The germline V gene encodes CDR1 SQVTM and CDR2 ANQGSEA. The DNA of the CDR3 is TGCAGCGTTGAAGAGCTAGCGGGAGTCAATGAGCAGTTCTTC. This translates into CSVEELAGVNEQFF.

This clonotype was counted a few times. The chain carries TRBV21-1 and TRBJ2-1; no DNA check was done on the table's D call, TRBD2. TRBV21-1 is a listed pseudogene. The CDR3 runs 17 residues. DNA for the CDR3: TGTGCCAGCAGCAAAGTCCGTAGCGGGAGCTCCTACAATGAGCAGTTCTTC. This translates into CASSKVRSGSSYNEQFF.

This chain links TRBV12-3 or TRBV12-4 with TRBJ1-6, with D possibly TRBD1 on 5 matching bases. Trimming cost V 3 bases and J 14 bases, with 11 bases left between them. The CDR3 extends over 12 amino acids. CDR3: CASSFTGGSLHF. CDR3 DNA: TGTGCCAGCAGTTTCACCGGGGGGTCCCTCCACTTT.